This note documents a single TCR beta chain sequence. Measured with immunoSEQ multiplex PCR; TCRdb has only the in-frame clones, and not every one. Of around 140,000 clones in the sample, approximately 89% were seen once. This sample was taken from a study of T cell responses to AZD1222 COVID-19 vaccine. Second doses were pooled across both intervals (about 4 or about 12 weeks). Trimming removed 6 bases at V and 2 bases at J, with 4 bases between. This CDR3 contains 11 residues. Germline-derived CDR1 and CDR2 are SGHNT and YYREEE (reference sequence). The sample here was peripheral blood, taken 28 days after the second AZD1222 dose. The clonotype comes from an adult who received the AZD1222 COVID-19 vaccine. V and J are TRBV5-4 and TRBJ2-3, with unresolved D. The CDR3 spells CASTNTDTQYF. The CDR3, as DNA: TGTGCCAGCACAAACACAGATACGCAGTATTTT.